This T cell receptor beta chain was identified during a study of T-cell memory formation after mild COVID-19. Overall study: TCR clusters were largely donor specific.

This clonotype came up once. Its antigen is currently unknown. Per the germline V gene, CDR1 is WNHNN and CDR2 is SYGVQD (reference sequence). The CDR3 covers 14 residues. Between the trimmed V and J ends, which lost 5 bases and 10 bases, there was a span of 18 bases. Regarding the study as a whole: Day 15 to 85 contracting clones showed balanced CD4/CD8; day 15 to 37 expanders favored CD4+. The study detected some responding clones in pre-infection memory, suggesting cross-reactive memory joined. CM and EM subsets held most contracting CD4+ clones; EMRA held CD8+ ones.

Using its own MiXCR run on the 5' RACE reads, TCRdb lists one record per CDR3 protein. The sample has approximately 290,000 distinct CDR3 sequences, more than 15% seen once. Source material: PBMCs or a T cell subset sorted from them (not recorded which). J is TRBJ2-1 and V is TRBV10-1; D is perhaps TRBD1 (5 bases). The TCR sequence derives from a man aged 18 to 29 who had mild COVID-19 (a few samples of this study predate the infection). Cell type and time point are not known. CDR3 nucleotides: TGCGCCAGCAGTAGGGTCGTATGGGGCGAGGAGCAGTTCTTC. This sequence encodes CASSRVVWGEEQFF.